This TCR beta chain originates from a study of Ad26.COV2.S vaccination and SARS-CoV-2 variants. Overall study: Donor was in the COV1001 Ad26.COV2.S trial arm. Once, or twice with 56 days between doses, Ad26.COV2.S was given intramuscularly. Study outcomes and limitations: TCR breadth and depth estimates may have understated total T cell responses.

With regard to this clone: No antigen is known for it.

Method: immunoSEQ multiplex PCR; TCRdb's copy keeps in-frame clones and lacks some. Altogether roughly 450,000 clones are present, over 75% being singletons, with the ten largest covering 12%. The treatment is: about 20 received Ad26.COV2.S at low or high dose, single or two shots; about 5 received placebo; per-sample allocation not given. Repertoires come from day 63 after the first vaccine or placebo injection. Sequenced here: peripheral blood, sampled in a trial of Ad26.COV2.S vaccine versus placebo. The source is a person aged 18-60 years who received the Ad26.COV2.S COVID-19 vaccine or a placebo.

CDR3 DNA: TGTGCCAGCAGTCAGGGGTATGGCTACACCTTC. It specifies CASSQGYGYTF. The gene calls are TRBV28 and TRBJ1-2; D is possibly TRBD1 (6 bases). V was trimmed by 5 bases and J by 5 bases, leaving 6 bases between them. The CDR3 runs to 11 residues. Germline CDR1 reads MDHEN; CDR2 reads SYDVKM.